A selection of T cell receptor beta chains follows, all from one sample in a study of T-cell memory formation after mild COVID-19. TCRdb used MiXCR to reprocess the 5' RACE reads, holding one entry per CDR3 protein. The sample contains tens of thousands of distinct CDR3 sequences, 10% to 15% of which appear only once. Material: PBMCs or a T cell subset sorted from them (not recorded which). All receptors derive from an adult woman who had mild COVID-19 (a few samples of this study predate the infection). Cell type and time point are not known. Both conserved end residues are part of each CDR3. A D gene is named only where the DNA matches it firmly. Size is omitted from some rows. Given values are once, few, many or a class for expanded clones.

clone size,J gene,D gene,V gene,CDR3 protein,CDR3 DNA
.,TRBJ2-1,TRBD1,TRBV15,CATSGDRNYNEQFF,TGTGCCACCAGCGGGGACAGAAACTACAATGAGCAGTTCTTC
.,TRBJ2-3,TRBD2,TRBV14,CASSRERETDTQYF,TGTGCCAGCAGCCGGGAGCGGGAGACAGATACGCAGTATTTT
few,TRBJ2-7,.,TRBV6-5,CASSYSSEQYF,TGTGCCAGCAGTTACTCTAGCGAGCAGTACTTC
.,TRBJ2-7,.,TRBV7-2,CASSLSPGKSYEQYF,TGTGCCAGCAGCTTAAGCCCCGGCAAATCCTACGAGCAGTACTTC
.,TRBJ2-7,.,TRBV4-2,CASSRSRGEGGEQYF,TGTGCCAGCAGCCGGTCCCGAGGGGAAGGGGGCGAGCAGTACTTC
many,TRBJ2-5,TRBD1,TRBV7-9,CASSFWDRGTETQYF,TGTGCCAGCAGCTTCTGGGACAGGGGGACGGAGACCCAGTACTTC
many,TRBJ2-7,.,TRBV11-3,CASSLGDIAYEQYF,TGTGCCAGCAGCTTAGGGGACATCGCCTACGAGCAGTACTTC
.,TRBJ2-1,TRBD1,TRBV5-4,CASSPEGAHEQFF,TGTGCCAGCAGCCCCGAGGGGGCCCATGAGCAGTTCTTC
.,TRBJ2-7,.,TRBV5-5,CASSLWQGSYEQYF,TGTGCCAGCAGCTTGTGGCAGGGGAGCTACGAGCAGTACTTC
many,TRBJ2-7,TRBD1,TRBV12-3/TRBV12-4,CASSPWTGGAHEQYF,TGTGCCAGCAGTCCCTGGACAGGGGGCGCTCACGAGCAGTACTTC
.,TRBJ1-1,.,TRBV9,CASSAVTEAFF,TGTGCCAGCAGCGCAGTCACTGAAGCTTTCTTT
few,TRBJ2-7,.,TRBV29-1,CSGTFSYEQYF,TGCAGCGGTACATTTTCCTACGAGCAGTACTTC
few,TRBJ2-7,TRBD1,TRBV7-9,CASSLAGQGSYEQYF,TGTGCCAGCAGCTTAGCGGGACAGGGCTCCTACGAGCAGTACTTC
few,TRBJ1-2,.,TRBV4-1,CASSQEGELYYGYTF,TGCGCCAGCAGCCAAGAAGGTGAGCTATACTATGGCTACACCTTC
few,TRBJ2-7,.,TRBV6-2/TRBV6-3,CASSYGQNYEQYF,TGTGCCAGCAGTTACGGACAAAACTACGAGCAGTACTTC
.,TRBJ2-7,TRBD1,TRBV9,CASSPPGGIEQYF,TGTGCCAGCAGCCCGCCAGGGGGAATCGAGCAGTACTTC
.,TRBJ2-5,.,TRBV4-1,CASSQEEGQETQYF,TGCGCCAGCAGCCAAGAAGAGGGACAAGAGACCCAGTACTTC
.,TRBJ1-1,.,TRBV7-8,CASSFEGKVTEAFF,TGTGCCAGCAGCTTTGAGGGGAAAGTAACTGAAGCTTTCTTT
few,TRBJ2-1,.,TRBV29-1,CSAPPGTGFSGRGSYNEQFF,TGCAGCGCTCCCCCCGGGACAGGGTTTAGCGGGAGAGGCTCCTACAATGAGCAGTTCTTC
many,TRBJ2-1,TRBD2,TRBV4-2,CASSQDPGGGYNEQFF,TGTGCCAGCAGCCAAGATCCGGGAGGTGGGTACAATGAGCAGTTCTTC
.,TRBJ1-5,.,TRBV12-3/TRBV12-4,CASSSEGGGNQPQHF,TGTGCCAGCAGTTCCGAGGGGGGAGGCAATCAGCCCCAGCATTTT
.,TRBJ2-7,.,TRBV5-1,CASSLGDTTYEQYF,TGCGCCAGCAGCTTGGGAGACACCACCTACGAGCAGTACTTC
.,TRBJ2-1,TRBD2,TRBV27,CASSWGTSLYNEQFF,TGTGCCAGCAGTTGGGGGACTAGCCTTTACAATGAGCAGTTCTTC
few,TRBJ2-1,.,TRBV14,CASSQESGRNEQFF,TGTGCCAGCAGCCAAGAATCAGGGAGGAATGAGCAGTTCTTC
.,TRBJ1-1,.,TRBV27,CASSTLWQGGNTEAFF,TGTGCCAGCAGCACCCTATGGCAGGGTGGGAACACTGAAGCTTTCTTT
few,TRBJ2-1,TRBD2,TRBV20-1,CSARERTSGRRVEQFF,TGCAGTGCTAGAGAAAGGACTAGCGGGAGAAGGGTTGAGCAGTTCTTC
few,TRBJ2-1,TRBD2,TRBV6-5,CASSYFAGGAYNEQFF,TGTGCCAGCAGTTATTTCGCGGGGGGCGCCTACAATGAGCAGTTCTTC
.,TRBJ2-3,.,TRBV20-1,CSAHRERWGRTDTQYF,TGCAGTGCCCATCGGGAGCGGTGGGGCCGAACAGATACGCAGTATTTT
few,TRBJ2-3,TRBD2,TRBV3-1,CASSVAGGLTDTQYF,TGTGCCAGCAGCGTAGCGGGAGGCCTCACAGATACGCAGTATTTT
few,TRBJ2-3,TRBD2,TRBV4-2,CASSQWTSGGADTQYF,TGTGCCAGCAGCCAATGGACTAGCGGGGGGGCAGATACGCAGTATTTT
many,TRBJ2-7,.,TRBV4-2,CASSQMGYEQYF,TGTGCCAGCAGCCAAATGGGCTACGAGCAGTACTTC
.,TRBJ1-2,TRBD1,TRBV30,CACHRDSVDLVGPNYGYTF,TGTGCCTGCCATAGGGACAGTGTAGACCTAGTCGGGCCTAACTATGGCTACACCTTC
few,TRBJ2-7,.,TRBV19,CASNGRGEQYF,TGTGCCAGTAACGGAAGGGGGGAGCAGTACTTC
.,TRBJ2-4,.,TRBV11-2,CASRDLDTEAEIAKNIQYF,TGTGCCAGCAGGGACCTCGACACCGAAGCGGAGATAGCCAAAAACATTCAGTACTTC
few,TRBJ2-7,TRBD2,TRBV9,CASSVGSGGHYEQYF,TGTGCCAGCAGCGTAGGTAGCGGGGGGCACTACGAGCAGTACTTC
.,TRBJ1-2,TRBD1,TRBV4-3,CASSQGTGRLHYGYTF,TGCGCCAGCAGCCAAGGGACAGGGCGTTTGCACTATGGCTACACCTTC
.,TRBJ1-1,.,TRBV12-3/TRBV12-4,CASSKLGPPEAFF,TGTGCCAGCAGTAAACTTGGTCCCCCTGAAGCTTTCTTT
few,TRBJ2-7,.,TRBV19,CASSIDQGIAYEQYF,TGTGCCAGTAGTATAGATCAGGGCATTGCCTACGAGCAGTACTTC
few,TRBJ2-1,.,TRBV4-1,CARNNEQFF,TGCGCCAGGAATAATGAGCAGTTCTTC
few,TRBJ2-7,TRBD1,TRBV2,CASSEGGQAYEQYF,TGTGCCAGCAGTGAAGGAGGACAGGCCTACGAGCAGTACTTC
few,TRBJ2-7,TRBD1,TRBV12-3/TRBV12-4,CASSLAPGGYEQYF,TGTGCCAGCAGCTTGGCCCCAGGGGGCTACGAGCAGTACTTC
.,TRBJ2-5,TRBD1,TRBV12-3/TRBV12-4,CASSPTGVGETQYF,TGTGCCAGCAGTCCCACAGGGGTAGGAGAGACCCAGTACTTC
few,TRBJ2-1,.,TRBV7-9,CASSLVAHNEQFF,TGTGCCAGCAGCTTAGTTGCACACAATGAGCAGTTCTTC
many,TRBJ1-5,TRBD1,TRBV4-2,CASSQEDRDGQPQHF,TGTGCCAGCAGCCAAGAGGACAGGGACGGTCAGCCCCAGCATTTT
few,TRBJ2-7,.,TRBV5-1,CAGRGYEQYF,TGCGCAGGACGGGGTTACGAGCAGTACTTC
.,TRBJ2-1,TRBD2,TRBV6-1,CASSEWGGNEQFF,TGTGCCAGCAGTGAATGGGGGGGCAATGAGCAGTTCTTC
few,TRBJ2-7,TRBD1,TRBV5-1,CASSFDRGVEQYF,TGCGCCAGCAGCTTCGACAGGGGGGTTGAGCAGTACTTC